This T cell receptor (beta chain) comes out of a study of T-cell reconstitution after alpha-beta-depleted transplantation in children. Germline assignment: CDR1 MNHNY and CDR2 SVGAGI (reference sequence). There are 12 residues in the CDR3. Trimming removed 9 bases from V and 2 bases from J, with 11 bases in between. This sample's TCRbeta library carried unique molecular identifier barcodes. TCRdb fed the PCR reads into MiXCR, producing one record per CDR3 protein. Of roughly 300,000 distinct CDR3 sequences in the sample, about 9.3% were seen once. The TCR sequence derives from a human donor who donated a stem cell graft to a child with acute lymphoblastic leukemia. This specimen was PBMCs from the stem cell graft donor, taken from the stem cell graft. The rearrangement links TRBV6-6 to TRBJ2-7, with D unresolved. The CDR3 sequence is CASIDPPYEQYF. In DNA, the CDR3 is TGTGCCAGTATCGACCCGCCCTACGAGCAGTACTTC.